This TCR beta chain is from a study of graft-versus-host responses after intestinal transplantation. Overall study context: Transplant recipients had multivisceral, liver-intestinal, or isolated intestinal grafts. All recipients were given anti-thymocyte globulin induction, and tacrolimus and steroids were then administered for 3 to 4 years. Study-wide results and caveats: The marrow of recipients harbored GvH clones, and ileum or blood showed some of them first. Early post-transplant HvG declines showed an association with peak circulating GvH clone levels.

CDR1 and CDR2 from the germline V gene are WSHSY and SAAADI. V gave up 5 bases and J gave up 6 bases; unmatched junction bases: 8. CDR3 size: 14 residues. As regards this clone: Its cognate antigen is unknown.

The table came from immunoSEQ multiplex PCR; TCRdb's copy has only in-frame clones and leaves some out. The sample lists about 88,000 clones, approximately 87% occurring once. The chain is built from TRBV10-2 and TRBJ2-3; the match to TRBD1 covers 7 bases. Sequencing used unstimulated CD4+ T cells sorted from spleen or lymph node cells, obtained before intestinal transplant. The sequence was obtained from a human donor who received an intestinal transplant. The CDR3 nucleotides are TGCGCCAGCAGTCCCTCGACAGGGAAGGATACGCAGTATTTT. Protein sequence: CASSPSTGKDTQYF.